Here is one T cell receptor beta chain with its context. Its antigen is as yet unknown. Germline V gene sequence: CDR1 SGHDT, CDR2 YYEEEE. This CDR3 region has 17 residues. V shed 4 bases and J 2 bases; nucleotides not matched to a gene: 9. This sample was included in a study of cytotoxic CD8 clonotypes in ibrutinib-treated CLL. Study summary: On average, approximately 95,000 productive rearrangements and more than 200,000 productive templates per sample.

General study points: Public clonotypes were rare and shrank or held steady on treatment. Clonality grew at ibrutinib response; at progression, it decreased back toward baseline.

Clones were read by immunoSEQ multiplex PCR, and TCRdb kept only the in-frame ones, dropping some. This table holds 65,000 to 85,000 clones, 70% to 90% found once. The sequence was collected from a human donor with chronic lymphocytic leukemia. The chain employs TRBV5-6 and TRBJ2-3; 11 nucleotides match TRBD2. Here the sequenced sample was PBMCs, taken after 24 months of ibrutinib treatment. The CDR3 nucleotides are TGTGCCAGCAGCGGGGATAGCGGGAGGGCCTACACAGATACGCAGTATTTT. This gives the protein CASSGDSGRAYTDTQYF.